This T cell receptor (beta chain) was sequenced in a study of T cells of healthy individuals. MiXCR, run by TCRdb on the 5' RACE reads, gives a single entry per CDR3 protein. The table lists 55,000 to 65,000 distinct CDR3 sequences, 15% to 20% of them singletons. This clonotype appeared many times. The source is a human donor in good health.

CDR3 sequence: CSARDRTGGLGNTEAFF. CDR3 in DNA: TGCAGTGCTAGAGATAGGACAGGGGGCTTGGGGAACACTGAAGCTTTCTTT. The J gene is TRBJ1-1, the V gene TRBV20-1; 11 bases are a match to TRBD1. The ends lost 0 bases at V and 1 base at J; junction bases unmatched: 7. Germline CDR1 is DFQATT and CDR2 is SNEGSKA (reference sequence). CDR3 length: 17 amino acids.